This T cell receptor beta chain was obtained from a study of CXCR3-negative and CXCR3-positive naive CD8 T cells. General study points: Whereas memory cells differed, naive CXCR3-negative and CXCR3-positive cells shared similar TRBV-TRBJ usage. Researchers report that CXCR3-positive naive cells carry more hydrophobic TRB CDR3s than CXCR3-negative naive cells. PBMCs showed partially decreased CXCR3 expression after cryopreservation, and most assays used fresh PBMCs. It was found that naive subsets had comparable surface CD5, and TCR strength was inferred from TRB CDR3 properties.

Concerning this clonotype itself: Its antigen is unidentified.

5' RACE with UMI labels generated the TRB cDNA libraries. Following a re-call of the 5' RACE reads, TCRdb has one entry per CDR3 protein and lacks DNA. In total, the table holds tens of thousands of distinct CDR3 sequences. The CDR3 contains 14 residues. Germline V gives CDR1 DFQATT, CDR2 SNEGSKA (reference sequence). Sequenced input: naive CXCR3- CD8+ T cells from blood. Subset denoted: CD45RO-CCR7+CD27+CD95- naive CD8+ T cells lacking CXCR3 (TNR3-). The chain combines TRBV20-1 with TRBJ2-1; TCRdb indicates TRBD2, and absent DNA this call remains unverified. This receptor was identified in a human donor in good health. Some clones in this sample may be carry-over from other donors' samples. The CDR3 loop is CSARGLAAYNEQFF.